The T cell receptor (beta chain) described here comes from a study of T cell responses to AZD1222 COVID-19 vaccine. V was clipped by 6 bases and J by 6 bases; unmatched bases: 7. Germline V lookup: CDR1 SGHAT, CDR2 FQDESV (reference sequence). This CDR3 has 15 residues. TCRdb's copy holds only in-frame clones and misses some; the assay was immunoSEQ multiplex PCR. The table has 90,000 to 100,000 clones, 88% seen once; the top ten hold over 10%. This clone came up once. The chain recombines TRBV11-1 with TRBJ2-1; TRBD2 matches 11 bases. The sequencing used peripheral blood, collected 28 days after the second AZD1222 dose. The sequence was obtained from an adult who received the AZD1222 COVID-19 vaccine. As DNA, the CDR3 is TGTGCCAGCAGGCCTGGACTAGCGGGTCTCAATGAGCAGTTCTTC. Its protein product is CASRPGLAGLNEQFF.